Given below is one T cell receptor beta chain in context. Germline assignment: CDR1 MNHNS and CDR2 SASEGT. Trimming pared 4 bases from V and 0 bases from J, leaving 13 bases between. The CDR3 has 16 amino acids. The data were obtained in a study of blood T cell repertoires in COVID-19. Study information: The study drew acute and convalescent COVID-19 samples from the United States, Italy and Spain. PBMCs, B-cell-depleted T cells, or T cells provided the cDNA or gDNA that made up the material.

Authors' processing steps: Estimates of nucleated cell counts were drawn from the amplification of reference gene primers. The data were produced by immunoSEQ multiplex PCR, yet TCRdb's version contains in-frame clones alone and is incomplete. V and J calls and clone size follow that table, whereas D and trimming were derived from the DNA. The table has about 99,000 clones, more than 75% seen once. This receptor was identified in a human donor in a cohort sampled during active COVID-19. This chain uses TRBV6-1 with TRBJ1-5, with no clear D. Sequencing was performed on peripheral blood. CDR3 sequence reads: CASSAFSVSSNQPQHF. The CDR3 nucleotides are TGTGCCAGCAGTGCTTTTTCTGTTTCTAGCAATCAGCCCCAGCATTTT.